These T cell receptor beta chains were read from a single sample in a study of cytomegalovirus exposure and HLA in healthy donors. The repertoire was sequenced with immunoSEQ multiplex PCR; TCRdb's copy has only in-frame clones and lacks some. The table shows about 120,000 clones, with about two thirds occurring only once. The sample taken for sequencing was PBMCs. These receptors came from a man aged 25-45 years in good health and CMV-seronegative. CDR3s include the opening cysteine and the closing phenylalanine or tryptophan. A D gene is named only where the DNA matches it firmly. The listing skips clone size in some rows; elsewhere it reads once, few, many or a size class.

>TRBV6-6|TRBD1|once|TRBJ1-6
CARDLTGTNSPLHF
TGTGCCAGGGACCTGACAGGGACTAATTCACCCCTCCACTTT
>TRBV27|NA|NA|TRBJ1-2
CASSLPGDGYTF
TGTGCCAGCAGTTTACCAGGGGATGGCTACACCTTC
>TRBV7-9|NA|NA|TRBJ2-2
CASSLTQAPTGELFF
TGTGCCAGCAGCTTAACCCAGGCGCCCACCGGGGAGCTGTTTTTT
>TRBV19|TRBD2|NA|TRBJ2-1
CASSSTSGVSYNEQFF
TGTGCCAGTAGTTCAACTAGCGGGGTCTCCTACAATGAGCAGTTCTTC
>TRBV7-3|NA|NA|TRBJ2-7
CASSLLGGPSYEQYF
TGTGCCAGCAGCTTATTAGGGGGTCCCTCCTACGAGCAGTACTTC
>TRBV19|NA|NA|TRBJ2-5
CASSMRAGYQETQYF
TGTGCCAGTAGTATGCGGGCCGGGTACCAAGAGACCCAGTACTTC
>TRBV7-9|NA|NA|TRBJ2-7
CSSSQEGSYEQYF
TGTTCCAGCAGCCAGGAGGGCTCCTACGAGCAGTACTTC
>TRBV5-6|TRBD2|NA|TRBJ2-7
CASSPPSGGAFYEQYF
TGTGCCAGCAGCCCGCCGAGCGGGGGGGCATTCTACGAGCAGTACTTC
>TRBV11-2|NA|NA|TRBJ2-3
CASSSRSRGEDTQYF
TGTGCCAGCAGCTCTAGGTCCAGGGGAGAAGATACGCAGTATTTT
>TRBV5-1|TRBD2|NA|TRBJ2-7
CASNRGLAGGPTHEQYF
TGCGCCAGCAACAGGGGACTAGCGGGGGGCCCCACCCACGAGCAGTACTTC
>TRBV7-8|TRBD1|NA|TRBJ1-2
CASSLEGQNYGYTF
TGTGCCAGCAGCTTAGAGGGACAGAACTATGGCTACACCTTC
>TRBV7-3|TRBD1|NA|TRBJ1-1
CASSPGTGGIAFF
TGTGCCAGCAGTCCCGGGACAGGGGGCATAGCTTTCTTT
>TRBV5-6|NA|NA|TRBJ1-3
CASSSGSLSGNTIYF
TGTGCCAGCAGCTCCGGGAGCCTCTCTGGAAACACCATATATTTT
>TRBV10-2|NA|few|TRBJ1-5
CASQGGESPQHF
TGCGCCAGCCAAGGGGGAGAATCGCCCCAGCATTTT
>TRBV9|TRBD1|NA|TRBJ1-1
CASSVGTVYAEAFF
TGTGCCAGCAGCGTCGGGACAGTCTATGCTGAAGCTTTCTTT
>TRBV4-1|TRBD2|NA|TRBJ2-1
CASSQRTSGGYYNEQFF
TGCGCCAGCAGCCAACGGACTAGCGGGGGGTATTACAATGAGCAGTTCTTC
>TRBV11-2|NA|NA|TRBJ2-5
CASSLPLEETQYF
TGTGCCAGCAGCCTACCACTAGAGGAGACCCAGTACTTC
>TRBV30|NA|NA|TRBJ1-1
CAWTLYETEAFF
TGTGCCTGGACCCTATATGAAACTGAAGCTTTCTTT
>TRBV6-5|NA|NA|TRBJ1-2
CASSYSSTVSGYTF
TGTGCCAGCAGTTACTCTTCGACAGTGTCTGGCTACACCTTC
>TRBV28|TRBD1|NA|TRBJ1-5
CASSLKTGPPAPQHF
TGTGCCAGCAGTTTGAAGACAGGGCCCCCAGCGCCCCAGCATTTT
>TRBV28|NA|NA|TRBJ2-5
CASSYGETQYF
TGTGCCAGCAGTTACGGGGAGACCCAGTACTTC
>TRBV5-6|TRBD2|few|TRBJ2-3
CASSWGTSGTDTQYF
TGTGCCAGCAGCTGGGGGACTAGCGGCACAGATACGCAGTATTTT
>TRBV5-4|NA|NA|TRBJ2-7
CASSRRTWLGDEQYF
TGTGCCAGCAGCCGACGAACGTGGCTAGGGGACGAGCAGTACTTC
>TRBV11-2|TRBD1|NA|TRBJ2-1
CASHRGANEQFF
TGTGCCAGTCACAGGGGTGCCAATGAGCAGTTCTTC
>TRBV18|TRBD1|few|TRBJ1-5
CASSGDRTYQPQHF
TGTGCCAGCTCGGGGGACAGGACATATCAGCCCCAGCATTTT
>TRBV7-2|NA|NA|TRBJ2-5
CASSDRPSSRQETQYF
TGTGCCAGCAGCGACCGCCCTAGCAGCCGCCAAGAGACCCAGTACTTC
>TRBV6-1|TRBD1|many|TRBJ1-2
CASSPRQGGYTF
TGTGCCAGCAGTCCCAGACAGGGTGGCTACACCTTC
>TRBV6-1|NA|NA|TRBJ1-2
CASSAGFRGYTF
TGTGCCAGCAGTGCAGGGTTCCGCGGCTACACCTTC
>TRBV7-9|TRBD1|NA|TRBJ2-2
CSSSANRGPGELFF
TGTTCCAGCAGCGCCAACAGGGGGCCCGGGGAGCTGTTTTTT
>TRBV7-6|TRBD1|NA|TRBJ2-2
CASSLGGGNTGELFF
TGTGCCAGCAGCTTAGGAGGGGGCAACACCGGGGAGCTGTTTTTT
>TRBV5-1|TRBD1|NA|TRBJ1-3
CASSMTGDHSGNTIYF
TGCGCCAGCAGCATGACAGGGGATCACTCTGGAAACACCATATATTTT
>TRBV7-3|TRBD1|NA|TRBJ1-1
CASSIDRGRVAFF
TGTGCCAGCAGCATAGACAGGGGGCGGGTAGCTTTCTTT
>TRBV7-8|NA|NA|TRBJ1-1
CASSLVVALQVPEAFF
TGTGCCAGCAGCTTAGTCGTGGCGTTACAGGTACCTGAAGCTTTCTTT
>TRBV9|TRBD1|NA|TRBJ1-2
CASSPRTGGPPNYGYTF
TGTGCCAGCAGCCCTCGGACAGGGGGGCCCCCTAACTATGGCTACACCTTC
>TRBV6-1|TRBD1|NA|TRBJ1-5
CASQGVRSQHF
TGTGCCAGCCAGGGGGTCCGGTCCCAGCATTTT
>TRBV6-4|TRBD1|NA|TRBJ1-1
CASSATGTGAEAFF
TGTGCCAGCAGTGCGACCGGGACAGGTGCCGAAGCTTTCTTT
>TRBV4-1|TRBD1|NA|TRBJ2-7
CASSPQDRELYEQYF
TGCGCCAGCAGCCCACAGGACAGGGAGCTCTACGAGCAGTACTTC
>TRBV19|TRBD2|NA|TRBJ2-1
CASSIDLAGVSEQFF
TGTGCCAGTAGTATAGATCTCGCGGGGGTAAGTGAGCAGTTCTTC
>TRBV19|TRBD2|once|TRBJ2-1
CASSITSGGAGNEQFF
TGTGCCAGTAGTATCACTAGCGGGGGGGCCGGGAATGAGCAGTTCTTC
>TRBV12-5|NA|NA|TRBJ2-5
CASGSGDSETQYF
TGTGCTAGTGGATCGGGGGACAGCGAGACCCAGTACTTC
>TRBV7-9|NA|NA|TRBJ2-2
CASKGGVNTGELFF
TGTGCCAGCAAAGGGGGGGTGAACACCGGGGAGCTGTTTTTT
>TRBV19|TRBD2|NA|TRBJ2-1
CASSIRGGPYNEQFF
TGTGCCAGTAGTATACGGGGGGGACCTTACAATGAGCAGTTCTTC
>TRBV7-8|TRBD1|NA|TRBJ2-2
CASSTGTGSNTGELFF
TGTGCCAGCAGCACAGGGACAGGATCGAACACCGGGGAGCTGTTTTTT
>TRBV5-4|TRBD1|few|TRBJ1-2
CASSSGVEGRGTYGYTF
TGTGCCAGCAGCTCGGGGGTCGAGGGCAGGGGGACTTATGGCTACACCTTC
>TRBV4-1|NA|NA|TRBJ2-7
CASSQDPRTGSYEQYF
TGCGCCAGCAGCCAAGACCCTAGGACGGGGTCCTACGAGCAGTACTTC
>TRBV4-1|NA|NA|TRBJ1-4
CASSQDGLKLFF
TGCGCCAGCAGCCAAGACGGGTTGAAACTGTTTTTT
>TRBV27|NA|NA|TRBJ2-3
CASSLTVVRLDTQYF
TGTGCCAGCAGTTTAACGGTGGTCAGGTTAGATACGCAGTATTTT
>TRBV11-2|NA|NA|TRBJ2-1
CASSMRPDSSYNEQFF
TGTGCCAGCAGCATGAGGCCAGACAGCTCCTACAATGAGCAGTTCTTC
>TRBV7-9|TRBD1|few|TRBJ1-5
CASSSGQGRDQPQHF
TGTGCCAGCAGCTCCGGACAGGGTCGGGATCAGCCCCAGCATTTT
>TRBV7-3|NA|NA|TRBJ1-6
CASSPGVNSPLHF
TGTGCCAGCAGCCCCGGAGTTAATTCACCCCTCCACTTT
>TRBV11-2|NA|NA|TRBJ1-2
CASSLRRGADGYTF
TGTGCCAGCAGCTTACGTCGGGGGGCCGACGGCTACACCTTC
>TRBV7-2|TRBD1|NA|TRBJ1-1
CASSLGGLDREAFF
TGTGCCAGCAGCTTAGGGGGATTAGACAGGGAGGCTTTCTTT
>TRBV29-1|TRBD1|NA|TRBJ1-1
CSVGQGAKAFF
TGCAGCGTTGGACAGGGGGCAAAAGCTTTCTTT
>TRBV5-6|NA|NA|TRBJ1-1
CASRGRGKNTEAFF
TGTGCCAGCAGGGGCAGGGGTAAGAACACTGAAGCTTTCTTT
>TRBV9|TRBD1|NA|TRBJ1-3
CASSVAGGASGNTIYF
TGTGCCAGCAGCGTAGCAGGGGGCGCATCTGGAAACACCATATATTTT
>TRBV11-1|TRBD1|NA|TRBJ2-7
CASSYQTQGFYEQYF
TGTGCCAGCAGCTACCAAACACAGGGGTTCTACGAGCAGTACTTC